This TCR beta chain comes out of a study of blood T cell repertoires in COVID-19. Study information: Acute and convalescent COVID-19 specimens originated in the United States, Italy and Spain.

The CDR3 is made up of 14 amino acids. Germline values: CDR1 SNHLY, CDR2 FYNNEI. Trimming stripped 2 bases from V and 1 base from J, with 8 bases between. Patients at the Seattle site were enrolled during active infection and followed longitudinally. Original data processing: Reference gene primers were amplified, and this amplification served to estimate nucleated cell counts. Assay: immunoSEQ multiplex PCR; the TCRdb copy retains only in-frame clones and omits some. The V and J calls and the clone size are those of that table, but D and trimming were determined from the DNA. The sample carries 200,000 to 300,000 clones, about four fifths recorded once.

The source is a woman aged 80 or over with COVID-19, enrolled during active disease. The sequenced material came from peripheral blood. The J gene is TRBJ1-1, the V gene TRBV2; no reliable D call. The CDR3 DNA reads TGTGCCAGCAGTGAAAAATGGGCGAACACTGAAGCTTTCTTT. It codes for CASSEKWANTEAFF. Drawing the rest from reference TRBV2 and TRBJ1-1, the complete variable domain is EPEVTQTPSHQVTQMGQEVILRCVPISNHLYFYWYRQILGQKVEFLVSFYNNEISEKSEIFDDQFSVERPDGSNFTLKIRSTKLEDSAMYFCASSEKWANTEAFFGQGTRLTVV.